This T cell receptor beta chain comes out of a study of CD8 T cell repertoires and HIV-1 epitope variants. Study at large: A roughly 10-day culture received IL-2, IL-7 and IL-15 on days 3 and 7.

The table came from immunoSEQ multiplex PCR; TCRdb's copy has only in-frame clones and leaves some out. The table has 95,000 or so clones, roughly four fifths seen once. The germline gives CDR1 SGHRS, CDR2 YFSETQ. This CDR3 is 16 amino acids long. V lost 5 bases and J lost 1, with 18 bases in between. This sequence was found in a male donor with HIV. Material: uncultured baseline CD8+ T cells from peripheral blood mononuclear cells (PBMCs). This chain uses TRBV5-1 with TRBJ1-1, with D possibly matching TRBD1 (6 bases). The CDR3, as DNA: TGCGCCAGCAGTTGGGGGCCACTACCTACGAACACTGAAGCTTTCTTT. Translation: CASSWGPLPTNTEAFF.